The T cell receptor beta chain described here comes from a study of blood T cell repertoires in COVID-19. Trimming took off 0 bases at V and 0 bases at J, with 6 bases between the two ends. The V gene's germline CDR1 is SGDLS and CDR2 YYNGEE. CDR3 length: 14 residues. This table comes from immunoSEQ multiplex PCR, and its TCRdb copy is limited to in-frame clones, with some not included. The sample records approximately 440,000 clones, about 92% being singletons. About this clone: Additional DNA sequences in this sample encode the identical CDR3.

Sequencing input: PBMCs or T cells enriched from blood (not recorded which). J is TRBJ1-2 and V is TRBV9; D is unclear. The sequence derives from a man between 18 and 35 years old who had recovered from COVID-19. The CDR3 DNA reads as TGTGCCAGCAGCGTAGCTCAGACTAACTATGGCTACACCTTC. Its translation: CASSVAQTNYGYTF.